These T cell receptor beta chains were read from a single sample in a study of vaccination effects on CD4 cells after COVID-19. The antigens these receptors bind are not known. Some clones are missing from TCRdb's copy, which holds only in-frame ones; the method was immunoSEQ multiplex PCR. The data contain around 70,000 clones, roughly three quarters of them singletons. Sequences were derived from CD4+ T cells from PBMCs cultured without peptide, sampled before COVID-19 vaccination. The receptors originated from a human donor who received a COVID-19 vaccine. The CDR3 runs from the conserved cysteine through the conserved F or W. D genes are given only for firm matches. The size field is filled for only some rows; it gives once, few, many or a size class.

cdr3_aa cdr3_nt cdr3_length j_call d_call clone_size v_call
CASSFTGSGANVLTF TGCGCCAGCAGCTTTACAGGGTCTGGGGCCAACGTCCTGACTTTC 15 TRBJ2-6 - - TRBV5-1
CASSETETQDQPQHF TGTGCCAGCAGTGAAACGGAGACACAAGATCAGCCCCAGCATTTT 15 TRBJ1-5 - - TRBV6-1
CASRERQGAFYNEQFF TGTGCCAGCAGAGAGAGACAGGGGGCCTTCTACAATGAGCAGTTCTTC 16 TRBJ2-1 TRBD1 - TRBV5-4
CATSDLKGGTGVNYGYTF TGTGCCACCAGTGATTTGAAGGGCGGGACAGGGGTCAACTATGGCTACACCTTC 18 TRBJ1-2 TRBD1 - TRBV24-1
CAWSRRQPNEQFF TGTGCCTGGAGCCGACGACAGCCCAATGAGCAGTTCTTC 13 TRBJ2-1 - - TRBV30
CASSPFLGADTQYF TGTGCCAGCAGTCCTTTCCTAGGGGCAGATACGCAGTATTTT 14 TRBJ2-3 - - TRBV28
CARRDSADNGGANVLTF TGTGCCCGTCGGGACAGCGCCGATAACGGTGGGGCCAACGTCCTGACTTTC 17 TRBJ2-6 TRBD1 - TRBV30
CASSLGGTSTDTQYF TGCGCCAGCAGCTTGGGGGGTACTAGCACAGATACGCAGTATTTT 15 TRBJ2-3 - - TRBV5-1
CASSPPTGTVTEAFF TGTGCCAGCTCACCACCGACAGGAACCGTCACTGAAGCTTTCTTT 15 TRBJ1-1 - - TRBV18
CASSTGQGREKLFF TGCGCCAGCAGCACCGGACAGGGTCGGGAAAAACTGTTTTTT 14 TRBJ1-4 TRBD1 - TRBV5-1
CASSFGSYGYTF TGTGCCAGCAGCTTCGGGTCCTATGGCTACACCTTC 12 TRBJ1-2 - - TRBV5-6
CASSYKANTEAFF TGTGCCAGCAGTTACAAAGCGAACACTGAAGCTTTCTTT 13 TRBJ1-1 - - TRBV6-6
CASSLDTGQETQYF TGCGCCAGCAGCTTGGACACAGGCCAAGAGACCCAGTACTTC 14 TRBJ2-5 - - TRBV5-1
CASRPKRDRDVGNTGELFF TGTGCCAGCAGACCTAAGAGGGACAGAGACGTTGGGAACACCGGGGAGCTGTTTTTT 19 TRBJ2-2 TRBD1 - TRBV7-2
CASSENSLYGYTF TGTGCCAGCAGTGAAAACAGTCTCTATGGCTACACCTTC 13 TRBJ1-2 - few TRBV2
CASSLWTVKSEAPRAFF TGTGCCAGCAGTTTGTGGACAGTGAAAAGTGAAGCCCCCAGGGCTTTCTTT 17 TRBJ1-1 - - TRBV6-2/TRBV6-3
CASSYTKNTEAFF TGTGCCAGCAGTTACACCAAGAACACTGAAGCTTTCTTT 13 TRBJ1-1 - - TRBV6-5
CASSLATREEQFF TGTGCCAGCAGCTTAGCAACGAGGGAGGAGCAGTTCTTC 13 TRBJ2-1 - - TRBV7-9
CASSQDKSPLHF TGTGCCAGCAGCCAAGATAAGTCACCCCTCCACTTT 12 TRBJ1-6 - few TRBV3-1/TRBV3-2
CASSGGGGNQPQHF TGTGCCAGCAGCGGTGGGGGTGGGAATCAGCCCCAGCATTTT 14 TRBJ1-5 - - TRBV5-8
CASSPTETQYF TGTGCCAGCAGTCCAACGGAGACCCAGTACTTC 11 TRBJ2-5 - - TRBV6-5
CASSPDRESPLHF TGTGCCAGCAGCCCGGACAGGGAATCACCCCTCCACTTT 13 TRBJ1-6 TRBD1 few TRBV3-1/TRBV3-2
CASSVREENEKLFF TGTGCCAGCAGCGTACGGGAGGAAAATGAAAAACTGTTTTTT 14 TRBJ1-4 - - TRBV9
CASSHGGGRPGYTF TGTGCCAGCAGCCACGGGGGGGGTCGACCTGGCTACACCTTC 14 TRBJ1-2 - - TRBV3-1/TRBV3-2
CASTRLAGFKETQYF TGTGCCAGCACGCGACTAGCGGGGTTCAAGGAGACCCAGTACTTC 15 TRBJ2-5 TRBD2 once TRBV2
CASSGQGTDTQYF TGTGCCAGCTCGGGACAGGGAACAGATACGCAGTATTTT 13 TRBJ2-3 TRBD1 - TRBV18
CASSQARGTPLHF TGCGCCAGCAGCCAAGCTAGGGGGACACCCCTCCACTTT 13 TRBJ1-6 - - TRBV4-1
CASSQAGSYEKLFF TGCGCCAGCAGCCAGGCAGGGTCTTACGAAAAACTGTTTTTT 14 TRBJ1-4 - - TRBV4-3
CASSPPILPGDNEQFF TGTGCCAGCTCACCACCGATACTTCCCGGGGACAATGAGCAGTTCTTC 16 TRBJ2-1 - - TRBV18
CASSTGFGNTIYF TGCGCCAGCAGTACGGGTTTCGGAAACACCATATATTTT 13 TRBJ1-3 - - TRBV5-1
CASSHQGAFVNEQFF TGTGCCAGCAGCCACCAGGGGGCGTTTGTTAATGAGCAGTTCTTC 15 TRBJ2-1 TRBD1 - TRBV7-2
CASRLADRTTIYF TGTGCCAGCAGACTCGCCGACCGGACCACCATATATTTT 13 TRBJ1-3 - - TRBV12-3/TRBV12-4
CASGDTPNTEAFF TGTGCCAGTGGGGACACCCCGAACACTGAAGCTTTCTTT 13 TRBJ1-1 - - TRBV6-5
CASSLTGGGQPQHF TGTGCCAGCAGCCTAACAGGGGGCGGTCAGCCCCAGCATTTT 14 TRBJ1-5 TRBD1 - TRBV6-5
CASTPTRDPRETQYF TGTGCCAGCACTCCAACCCGGGACCCCAGAGAGACCCAGTACTTC 15 TRBJ2-5 - - TRBV2
CASSAWGDYGYTF TGTGCCAGCAGCGCCTGGGGGGACTATGGCTACACCTTC 13 TRBJ1-2 - - TRBV5-8
CASSLAGANEKLFF TGTGCCAGCAGCTTGGCAGGGGCCAATGAAAAACTGTTTTTT 14 TRBJ1-4 - once TRBV5-5
CASSCRDWPKKLFF TGTGCCAGCAGCTGTAGGGACTGGCCCAAAAAACTGTTTTTT 14 TRBJ1-4 - - TRBV7-9
CASSSPGQMMGKLFF TGTGCCAGCAGCTCCCCGGGCCAGATGATGGGAAAACTGTTTTTT 15 TRBJ1-4 - - TRBV7-6
CASSLAGQGTGEQFF TGCGCCAGCAGCTTGGCGGGACAGGGGACAGGTGAGCAGTTCTTC 15 TRBJ2-1 TRBD1 - TRBV5-1
CASSLALGMTDTQYF TGCGCCAGCAGCTTGGCCTTGGGAATGACAGATACGCAGTATTTT 15 TRBJ2-3 - - TRBV5-1
CASSQGVTVSNQPQHF TGTGCCAGCAGCCAAGGGGTGACAGTTAGCAATCAGCCCCAGCATTTT 16 TRBJ1-5 - - TRBV4-2
CASSQGGQTSNSPLHF TGCGCCAGCAGCCAGGGGGGGCAGACTAGTAATTCACCCCTCCACTTT 16 TRBJ1-6 - - TRBV4-3
CASSLVGDQSGEKLFF TGTGCCAGCAGCTTGGTGGGGGACCAGTCGGGTGAAAAACTGTTTTTT 16 TRBJ1-4 - - TRBV5-6
CAWRIRNTEAFF TGTGCCTGGAGAATAAGGAACACTGAAGCTTTCTTT 12 TRBJ1-1 - - TRBV30
CASSTTVWANYGYTF TGTGCCAGCAGCACTACAGTCTGGGCTAACTATGGCTACACCTTC 15 TRBJ1-2 - - TRBV7-2
CASSKTVLANQPQHF TGTGCCAGCAGCAAAACCGTTCTAGCAAATCAGCCCCAGCATTTT 15 TRBJ1-5 - - TRBV5-6
CASSSSGARANEKLFF TGTGCCAGTAGTTCCTCGGGGGCGCGGGCTAATGAAAAACTGTTTTTT 16 TRBJ1-4 - - TRBV19
CSVDGTGEAFF TGCAGCGTAGACGGGACAGGGGAAGCTTTCTTT 11 TRBJ1-1 TRBD1 - TRBV29-1
CASSLTGRQAFF TGTGCCAGCAGTTTGACAGGACGGCAGGCTTTCTTT 12 TRBJ1-1 - - TRBV12-3/TRBV12-4
CASSVDRGRNTIYF TGTGCCAGCAGTGTCGACAGGGGACGAAACACCATATATTTT 14 TRBJ1-3 TRBD1 - TRBV2
CASSLAGSYYTEAFF TGTGCCAGCAGCTTGGCCGGCAGCTACTACACTGAAGCTTTCTTT 15 TRBJ1-1 - - TRBV5-4